Detailed here is one T cell receptor beta chain. What it binds is unknown. Total RNA extraction produced at least 5 micrograms (per sample) for the study. Primed by a sample-barcoded 5' primer and a J-beta primer mix, a second PCR proceeded for about 7 to 11 cycles. Paired-end reads containing CDR3 totaled no fewer than 3 million for each sample. Each CDR3 protein gets one entry after TCRdb re-called the 5' RACE reads with MiXCR. The data show about 1.7 million distinct CDR3 sequences, 28% seen once. The sample comes from a study of blood T cells in healthy people across ages. General study findings and limits: Researchers report that TCR beta diversity correlated strongly with naive T cell percentage.

The CDR3 is 14 residues long. V was clipped by 1 base and J by 10 bases, with 15 bases between them. The germline gives CDR1 SGHTA, CDR2 FQGTGA. Material: blood. The source is a woman between 25 and 40 years old in good health. V gene TRBV7-3 combines with J gene TRBJ2-3; a weak D match, TRBD2 (7 bases). Here the CDR3 reads CASSLSSGGGAQYF. The CDR3 DNA reads as TGTGCCAGCAGCTTAAGTTCGGGCGGGGGCGCGCAGTATTTT.